This T cell receptor (beta chain) was observed in a study of pediatric ulcerative colitis. Overall study results and limits: Two patients' blood samples yielded substantially fewer templates. Total lymphocyte DNA, not sorted subsets, was the template.

Assay used: immunoSEQ multiplex PCR; TCRdb lists only in-frame clones, some missing. The table has 55,000 to 70,000 clones, around 86% seen once. Controls had normal endoscopy and no IBD diagnosis within a year. CDR1 and CDR2 (germline): MNHNS, SASEGT. Trimming stripped 4 bases from V and 3 bases from J, with 15 bases between. CDR3 size: 16 residues. To note about this clone: Antigen: not known.

The sample consisted of blood. The genes are TRBV6-1 and TRBJ1-4; no definite D call. This receptor was identified in a boy younger than 18 who was a control in a study of pediatric ulcerative colitis. The CDR3 sequence is CASSGSLAWSNEKLFF. The CDR3 nucleotides read TGTGCCAGCAGTGGGTCCCTCGCCTGGTCTAATGAAAAACTGTTTTTT.